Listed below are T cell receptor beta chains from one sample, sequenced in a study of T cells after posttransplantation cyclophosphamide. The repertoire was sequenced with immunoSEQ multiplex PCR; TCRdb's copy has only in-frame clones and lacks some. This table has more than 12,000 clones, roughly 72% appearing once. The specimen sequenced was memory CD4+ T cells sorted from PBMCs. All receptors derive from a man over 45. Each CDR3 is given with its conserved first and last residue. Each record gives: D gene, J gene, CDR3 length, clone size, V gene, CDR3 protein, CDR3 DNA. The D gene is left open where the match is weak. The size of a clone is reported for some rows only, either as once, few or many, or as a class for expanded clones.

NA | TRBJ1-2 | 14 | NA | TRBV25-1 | CASSALTGRGGYTF | TGTGCCAGCAGTGCATTAACAGGGAGAGGAGGCTACACCTTC
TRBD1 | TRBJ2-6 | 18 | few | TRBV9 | CASSVWGTDLSGANVLTF | TGTGCCAGCAGCGTGTGGGGGACAGACCTCTCTGGGGCCAACGTCCTGACTTTC
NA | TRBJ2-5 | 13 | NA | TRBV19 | CASNPLGSETQYF | TGTGCCAGTAACCCACTAGGGAGTGAGACCCAGTACTTC
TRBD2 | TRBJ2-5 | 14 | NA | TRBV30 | CAWSFSGVPLTQYF | TGTGCCTGGAGTTTTAGCGGGGTCCCGTTGACCCAGTACTTC
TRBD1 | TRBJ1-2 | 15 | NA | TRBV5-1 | CASSLGDRAMEGYTF | TGCGCCAGCAGCTTGGGGGACAGGGCGATGGAGGGCTACACCTTC
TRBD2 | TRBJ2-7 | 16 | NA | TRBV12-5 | CASSTSGGPATYEQYF | TGTGCTAGCTCGACTAGCGGGGGGCCGGCTACCTACGAGCAGTACTTC
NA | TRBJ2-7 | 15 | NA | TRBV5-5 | CASSLEAGAHYEQYF | TGTGCCAGCAGCCTGGAGGCAGGGGCGCACTACGAGCAGTACTTC
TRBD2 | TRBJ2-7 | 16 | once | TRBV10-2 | CASSDRRTSGAYEQYF | TGCGCCAGCAGTGACAGAAGAACTAGCGGGGCCTACGAGCAGTACTTC
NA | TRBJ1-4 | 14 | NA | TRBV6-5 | CASSYKRANEKLFF | TGTGCCAGCAGTTACAAGAGGGCTAATGAAAAACTGTTTTTT
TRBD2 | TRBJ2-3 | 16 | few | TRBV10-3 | CAISDTPGLGTDTQYF | TGTGCCATCAGTGATACTCCGGGACTAGGCACAGATACGCAGTATTTT
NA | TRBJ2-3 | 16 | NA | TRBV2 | CASSEEALYSADTQYF | TGTGCCAGCAGTGAAGAGGCGTTGTATAGCGCAGATACGCAGTATTTT
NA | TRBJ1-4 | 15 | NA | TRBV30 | CAWSVQDKRYEKLFF | TGTGCCTGGAGTGTACAGGACAAACGTTATGAAAAACTGTTTTTT
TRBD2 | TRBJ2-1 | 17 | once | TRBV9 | CASSQQGLAGDYNEQFF | TGTGCCAGCAGCCAACAAGGACTAGCGGGAGACTACAATGAGCAGTTCTTC
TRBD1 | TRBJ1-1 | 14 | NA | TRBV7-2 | CASRLYRGSTEAFF | TGTGCCAGCAGGCTCTACAGGGGAAGCACTGAAGCTTTCTTT
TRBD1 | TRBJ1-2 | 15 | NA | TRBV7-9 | CASSSATGAGYGYTF | TGTGCCAGCAGCTCCGCCACAGGGGCGGGCTATGGCTACACCTTC
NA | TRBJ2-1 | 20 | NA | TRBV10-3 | CAISESSVEGWNLKGNEQFF | TGTGCCATCAGTGAGTCGAGTGTGGAGGGGTGGAACCTCAAGGGGAATGAGCAGTTCTTC
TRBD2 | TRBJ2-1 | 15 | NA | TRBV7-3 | CASSLMGGPYNEQFF | TGTGCCAGCAGCTTAATGGGAGGGCCCTACAATGAGCAGTTCTTC
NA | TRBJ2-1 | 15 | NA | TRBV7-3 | CASSLMTGSYNEQFF | TGTGCCAGCAGCCTAATGACAGGCTCCTACAATGAGCAGTTCTTC
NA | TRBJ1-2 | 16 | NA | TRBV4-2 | CASSHSYVVTNYGYTF | TGTGCCAGCAGCCATTCCTACGTAGTAACTAACTATGGCTACACCTTC
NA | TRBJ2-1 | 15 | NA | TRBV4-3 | CASSPRWGGNNEQFF | TGCGCCAGCAGCCCTCGGTGGGGAGGCAACAATGAGCAGTTCTTC
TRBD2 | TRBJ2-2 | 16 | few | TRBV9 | CASSPQGLGVTGELFF | TGTGCCAGCAGCCCCCAGGGACTAGGCGTCACCGGGGAGCTGTTTTTT
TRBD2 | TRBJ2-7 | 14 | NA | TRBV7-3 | CASSPRGGPYEQYF | TGTGCCAGCAGCCCCCGGGGGGGCCCCTACGAGCAGTACTTC
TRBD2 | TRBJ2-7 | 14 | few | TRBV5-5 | CASSKREAIYEQYF | TGTGCCAGCAGCAAGCGGGAGGCAATCTACGAGCAGTACTTC
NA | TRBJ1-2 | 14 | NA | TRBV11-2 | CASSHLRGGYGYTF | TGTGCCAGCAGCCACCTGAGGGGGGGCTATGGCTACACCTTC
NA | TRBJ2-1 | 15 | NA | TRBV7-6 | CASSSFGSSYNEQFF | TGTGCCAGCAGCTCCTTTGGGAGCTCCTACAATGAGCAGTTCTTC
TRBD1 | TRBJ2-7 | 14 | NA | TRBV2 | CASGWGQGTNEQYF | TGTGCCAGCGGATGGGGACAGGGTACCAACGAGCAGTACTTC
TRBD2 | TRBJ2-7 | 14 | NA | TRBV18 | CASSRGLASWEQYF | TGTGCCAGCTCACGGGGACTAGCGAGTTGGGAGCAGTACTTC
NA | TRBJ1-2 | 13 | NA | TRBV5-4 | CASSWGQLYGYTF | TGTGCCAGCAGCTGGGGACAACTCTATGGCTACACCTTC
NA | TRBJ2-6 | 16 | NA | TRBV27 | CASSLVIGGGANVLTF | TGTGCCAGCAGTTTAGTTATAGGAGGTGGGGCCAACGTCCTGACTTTC
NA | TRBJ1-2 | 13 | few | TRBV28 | CASSSTEFYGYTF | TGTGCCAGCAGTTCTACAGAATTCTATGGCTACACCTTC
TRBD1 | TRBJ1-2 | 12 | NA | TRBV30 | CACAGTAYGYTF | TGTGCCTGTGCTGGGACAGCCTATGGCTACACCTTC
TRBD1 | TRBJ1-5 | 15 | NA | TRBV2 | CASRVGQGYGQPQHF | TGTGCCAGCAGAGTGGGACAGGGATATGGTCAGCCCCAGCATTTT
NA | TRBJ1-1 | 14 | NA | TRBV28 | CASSFGLRGTEAFF | TGTGCCAGCAGTTTCGGTCTCAGGGGCACTGAAGCTTTCTTT
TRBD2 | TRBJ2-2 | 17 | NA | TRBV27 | CASSSRTSGRRTGELFF | TGTGCCAGCAGTTCCCGGACTAGCGGGAGGCGCACCGGGGAGCTGTTTTTT
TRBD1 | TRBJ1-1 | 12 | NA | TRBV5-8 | CASRRDRAEAFF | TGTGCCAGCAGACGGGACAGAGCTGAAGCTTTCTTT
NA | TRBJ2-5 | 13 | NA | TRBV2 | CASSAQFQETQYF | TGTGCCAGCAGTGCACAGTTCCAAGAGACCCAGTACTTC
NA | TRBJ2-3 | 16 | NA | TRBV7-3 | CASSLMATTNTDTQYF | TGTGCCAGCAGCTTAATGGCGACTACAAACACAGATACGCAGTATTTT
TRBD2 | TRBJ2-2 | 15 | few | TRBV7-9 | CASRGGTAGTGELFF | TGTGCCAGCAGGGGAGGGACGGCGGGCACCGGGGAGCTGTTTTTT
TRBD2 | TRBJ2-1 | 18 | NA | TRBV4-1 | CASSQIILAVMTYNEQFF | TGCGCCAGCAGCCAGATCATACTAGCGGTGATGACCTACAATGAGCAGTTCTTC
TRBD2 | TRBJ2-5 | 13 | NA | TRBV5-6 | CASSGGGQETQYF | TGTGCCAGCAGCGGGGGGGGCCAAGAGACCCAGTACTTC
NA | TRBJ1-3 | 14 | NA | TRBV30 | CAWSLEFRGNTIYF | TGTGCCTGGAGTTTAGAATTTCGTGGAAACACCATATATTTT
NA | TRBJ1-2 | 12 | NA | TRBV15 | CATSRDLGGEAF | TGTGCCACCAGCAGAGATCTTGGAGGGGAGGCCTTC
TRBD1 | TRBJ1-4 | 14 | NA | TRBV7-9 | CASRQGGMREKLFF | TGTGCCAGCAGACAGGGGGGCATGCGGGAAAAACTGTTTTTT
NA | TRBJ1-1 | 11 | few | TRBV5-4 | CASSLRGRAFF | TGTGCCAGCAGCTTACGGGGTCGGGCTTTCTTT
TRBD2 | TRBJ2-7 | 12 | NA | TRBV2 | CASGLAGMEQYF | TGTGCCAGCGGGCTAGCGGGGATGGAGCAGTACTTC
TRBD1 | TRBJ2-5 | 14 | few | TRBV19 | CASSAQGWQETQYF | TGTGCCAGTAGTGCACAGGGGTGGCAAGAGACCCAGTACTTC
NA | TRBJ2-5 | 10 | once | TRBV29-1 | CSVGTVTQYF | TGCAGCGTTGGTACAGTGACCCAGTACTTC
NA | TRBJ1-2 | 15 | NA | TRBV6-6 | CASSSSPQGPYGYTF | TGTGCCAGCAGTTCGTCCCCTCAGGGTCCGTATGGCTACACCTTC
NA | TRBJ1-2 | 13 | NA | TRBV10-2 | CASSDSRVGGYTF | TGCGCCAGCAGCGACAGTCGTGTAGGTGGCTACACCTTC
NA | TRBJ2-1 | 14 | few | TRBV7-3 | CASSLNSGYNEQFF | TGTGCCAGCAGCTTAAATTCGGGCTACAATGAGCAGTTCTTC
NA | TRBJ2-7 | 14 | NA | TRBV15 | CATSRQGRWNEQYF | TGTGCCACCAGCAGACAGGGCAGGTGGAACGAGCAGTACTTC
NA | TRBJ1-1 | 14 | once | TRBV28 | CASTPGGMNTEAFF | TGTGCCAGCACCCCGGGAGGGATGAACACTGAAGCTTTCTTT
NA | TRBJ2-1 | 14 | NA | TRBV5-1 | CASSAGQQYNEQFF | TGCGCCAGCAGCGCGGGACAGCAATACAATGAGCAGTTCTTC
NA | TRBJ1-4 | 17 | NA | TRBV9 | CASSRQERPSTGEKLFF | TGTGCCAGCAGCCGACAGGAAAGGCCCTCCACGGGGGAAAAACTGTTTTTT
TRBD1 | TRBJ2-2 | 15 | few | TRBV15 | CATSSIRGFTGELFF | TGTGCCACCAGCAGTATCAGGGGGTTCACCGGGGAGCTGTTTTTT